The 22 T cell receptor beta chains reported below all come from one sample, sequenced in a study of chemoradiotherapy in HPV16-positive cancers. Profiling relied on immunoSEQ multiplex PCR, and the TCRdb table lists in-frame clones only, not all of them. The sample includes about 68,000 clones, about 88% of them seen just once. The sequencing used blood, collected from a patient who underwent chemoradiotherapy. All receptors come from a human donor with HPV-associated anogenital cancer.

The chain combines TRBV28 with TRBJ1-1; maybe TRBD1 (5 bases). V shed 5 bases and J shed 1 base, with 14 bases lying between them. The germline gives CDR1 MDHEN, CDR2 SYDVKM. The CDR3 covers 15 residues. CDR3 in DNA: TGTGCCAGCAGTCTCCCTTTCACAGGGAACACTGAAGCTTTCTTT. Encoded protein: CASSLPFTGNTEAFF.

CDR3 sequence reads: CASSSEQGATTEAFF. CDR3 bases: TGTGCCAGCTCTAGCGAACAGGGGGCCACCACTGAAGCTTTCTTT. The chain uses TRBV18 and TRBJ1-1; 9 bases are shared with TRBD1. CDR1 is KGHSH and CDR2 is LQKENI in the germline V gene. Unmatched junction bases numbered 9, after V lost 6 bases and J lost 4 bases. The CDR3 has 15 amino acids.

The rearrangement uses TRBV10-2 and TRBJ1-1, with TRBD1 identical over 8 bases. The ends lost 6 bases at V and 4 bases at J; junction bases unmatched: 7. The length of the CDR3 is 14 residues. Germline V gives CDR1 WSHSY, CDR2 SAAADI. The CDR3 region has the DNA TGCGCCAGCAGGGACAGGGAGCGCGGCACTGAAGCTTTCTTT. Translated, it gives CASRDRERGTEAFF.

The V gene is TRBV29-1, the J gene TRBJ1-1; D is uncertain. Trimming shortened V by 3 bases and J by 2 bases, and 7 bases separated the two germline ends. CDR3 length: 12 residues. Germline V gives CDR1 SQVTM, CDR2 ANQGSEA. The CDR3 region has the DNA TGCAGCGTTGATATCATAAACACTGAAGCTTTCTTT. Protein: CSVDIINTEAFF.

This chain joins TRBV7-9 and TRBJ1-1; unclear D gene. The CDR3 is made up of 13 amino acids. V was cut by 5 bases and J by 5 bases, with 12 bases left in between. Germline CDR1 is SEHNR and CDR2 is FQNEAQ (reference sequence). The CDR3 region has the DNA TGTGCCAGCAGCATATCATGGGGAACTGAAGCTTTCTTT. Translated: CASSISWGTEAFF.

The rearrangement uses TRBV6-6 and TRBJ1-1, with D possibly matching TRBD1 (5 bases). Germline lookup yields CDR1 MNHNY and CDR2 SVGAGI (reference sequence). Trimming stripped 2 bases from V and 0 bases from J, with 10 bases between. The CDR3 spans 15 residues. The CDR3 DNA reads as TGTGCCAGCAGTTACAGGGGAGGGTTGAACACTGAAGCTTTCTTT. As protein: CASSYRGGLNTEAFF.

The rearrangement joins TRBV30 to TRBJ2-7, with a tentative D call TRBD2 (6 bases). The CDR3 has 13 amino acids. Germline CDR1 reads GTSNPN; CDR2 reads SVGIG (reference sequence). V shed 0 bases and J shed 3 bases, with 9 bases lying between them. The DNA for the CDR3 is TGTGCCTGGAGTGTTTCCGGGGGCTACGAGCAGTACTTC. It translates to CAWSVSGGYEQYF. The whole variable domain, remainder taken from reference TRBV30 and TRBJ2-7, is SQTIHQWPATLVQPVGSPLSLECTVEGTSNPNLYWYRQAAGRGLQLLFYSVGIGQISSEVPQNLSASRPQDRQFILSSKKLLLSDSGFYLCAWSVSGGYEQYFGPGTRLTVT.

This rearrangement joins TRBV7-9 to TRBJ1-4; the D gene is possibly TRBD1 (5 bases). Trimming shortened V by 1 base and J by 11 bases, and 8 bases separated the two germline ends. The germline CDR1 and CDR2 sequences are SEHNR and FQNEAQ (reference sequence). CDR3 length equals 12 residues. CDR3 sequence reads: CASSLGEGKLFF. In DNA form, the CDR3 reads TGTGCCAGCAGCTTAGGGGAGGGGAAACTGTTTTTT. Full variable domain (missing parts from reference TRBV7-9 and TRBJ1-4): DTGVSQNPRHKITKRGQNVTFRCDPISEHNRLYWYRQTLGQGPEFLTYFQNEAQLEKSRLLSDRFSAERPKGSFSTLEIQRTEQGDSAMYLCASSLGEGKLFFGSGTQLSVL.

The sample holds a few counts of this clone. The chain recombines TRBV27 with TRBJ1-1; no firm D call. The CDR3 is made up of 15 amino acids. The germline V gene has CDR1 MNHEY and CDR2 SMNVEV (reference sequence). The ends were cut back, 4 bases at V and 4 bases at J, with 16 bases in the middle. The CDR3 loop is CASSSSDTGGTEAFF. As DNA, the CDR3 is TGTGCCAGCAGTTCCTCCGACACGGGCGGCACTGAAGCTTTCTTT.

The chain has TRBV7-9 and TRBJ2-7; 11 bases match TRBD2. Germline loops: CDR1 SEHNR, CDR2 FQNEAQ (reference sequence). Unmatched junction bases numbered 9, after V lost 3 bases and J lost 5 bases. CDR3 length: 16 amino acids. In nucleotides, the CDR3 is TGTGCCAGCAGCTTTTATACGACTAGCGGGACCAACGAGCAGTACTTC. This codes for CASSFYTTSGTNEQYF.

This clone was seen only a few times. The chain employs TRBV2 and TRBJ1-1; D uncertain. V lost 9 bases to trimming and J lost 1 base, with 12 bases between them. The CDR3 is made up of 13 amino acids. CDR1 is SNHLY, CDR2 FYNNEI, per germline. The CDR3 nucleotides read TGTGCCAGTACCATAAAAACGAACACTGAAGCTTTCTTT. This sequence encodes CASTIKTNTEAFF.

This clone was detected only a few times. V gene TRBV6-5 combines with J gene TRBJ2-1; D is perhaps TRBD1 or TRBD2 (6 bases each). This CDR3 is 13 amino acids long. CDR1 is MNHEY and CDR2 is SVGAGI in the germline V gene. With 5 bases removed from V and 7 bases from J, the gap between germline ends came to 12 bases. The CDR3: CASSRGAENEQFF. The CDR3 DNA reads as TGTGCCAGCAGTAGGGGGGCCGAGAATGAGCAGTTCTTC.

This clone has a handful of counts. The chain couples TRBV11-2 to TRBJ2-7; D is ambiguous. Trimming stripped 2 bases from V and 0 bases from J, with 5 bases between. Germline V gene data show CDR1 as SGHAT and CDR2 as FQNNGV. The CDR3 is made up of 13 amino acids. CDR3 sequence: CASSLQSSYEQYF. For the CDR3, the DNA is TGTGCCAGCAGCTTACAGAGCTCCTACGAGCAGTACTTC.

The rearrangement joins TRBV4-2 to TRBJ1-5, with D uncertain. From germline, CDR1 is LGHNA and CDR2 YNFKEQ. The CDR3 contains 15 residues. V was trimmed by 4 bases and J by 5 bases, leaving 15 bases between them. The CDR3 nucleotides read TGTGCCAGCAGCCGATTTCGAGGCTCGGATCAGCCCCAGCATTTT. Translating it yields CASSRFRGSDQPQHF.

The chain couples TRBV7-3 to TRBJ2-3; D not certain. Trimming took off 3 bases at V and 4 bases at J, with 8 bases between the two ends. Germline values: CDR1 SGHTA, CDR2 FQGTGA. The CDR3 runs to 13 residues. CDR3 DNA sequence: TGTGCCAGCAGCTTCCGGAACTCAGATACGCAGTATTTT. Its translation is CASSFRNSDTQYF.

In DNA, the CDR3 is TGCGCCAGCAGCTTGACCCCGGACACCTACGAGCAGTACTTC. Amino acids: CASSLTPDTYEQYF. The rearrangement uses TRBV5-1 and TRBJ2-7, with D maybe TRBD1 (5 bases). This CDR3 region has 14 residues. Trimming removed 1 base from V and 2 bases from J, with 10 bases in between. The germline V gene has CDR1 SGHRS and CDR2 YFSETQ. Filled out from reference TRBV5-1 and TRBJ2-7, the complete variable domain reads KAGVTQTPRYLIKTRGQQVTLSCSPISGHRSVSWYQQTPGQGLQFLFEYFSETQRNKGNFPGRFSGRQFSNSRSEMNVSTLELGDSALYLCASSLTPDTYEQYFGPGTRLTVT.

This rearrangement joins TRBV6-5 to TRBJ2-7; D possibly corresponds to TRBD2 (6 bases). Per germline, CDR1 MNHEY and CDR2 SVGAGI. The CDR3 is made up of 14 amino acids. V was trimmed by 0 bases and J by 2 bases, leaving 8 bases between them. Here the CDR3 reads CASSYSTGAYEQYF. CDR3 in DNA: TGTGCCAGCAGTTACTCGACGGGGGCCTACGAGCAGTACTTC.

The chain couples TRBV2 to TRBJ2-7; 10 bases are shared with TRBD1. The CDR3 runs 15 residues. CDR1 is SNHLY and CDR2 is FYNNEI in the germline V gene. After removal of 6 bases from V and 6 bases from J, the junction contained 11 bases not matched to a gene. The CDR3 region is CASSPGGTGDPEQYF. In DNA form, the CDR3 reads TGTGCCAGCAGCCCTGGGGGGACAGGGGATCCCGAGCAGTACTTC.

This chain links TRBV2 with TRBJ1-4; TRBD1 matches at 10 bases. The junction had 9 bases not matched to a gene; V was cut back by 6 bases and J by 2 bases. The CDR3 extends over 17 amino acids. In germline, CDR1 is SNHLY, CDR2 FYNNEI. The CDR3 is CASSPGQGVSTNEKLFF. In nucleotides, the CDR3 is TGTGCCAGCAGCCCAGGACAGGGGGTTTCCACTAATGAAAAACTGTTTTTT.

CDR3 loop: CASSVDRQNTEAFF. The DNA of the CDR3 is TGTGCCAGCAGTGTCGATCGACAGAACACTGAAGCTTTCTTT. The chain links TRBV6-1 to TRBJ1-1, with D unresolved. The CDR3 length is 14 residues. Germline V lookup: CDR1 MNHNS, CDR2 SASEGT. The ends were cut back, 4 bases at V and 1 base at J, with 10 bases in the middle.

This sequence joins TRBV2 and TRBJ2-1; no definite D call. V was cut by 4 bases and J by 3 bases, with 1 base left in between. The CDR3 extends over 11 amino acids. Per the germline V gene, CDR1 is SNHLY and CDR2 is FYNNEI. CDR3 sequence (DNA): TGTGCCAGCAGTGTCTACAATGAGCAGTTCTTC. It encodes CASSVYNEQFF.

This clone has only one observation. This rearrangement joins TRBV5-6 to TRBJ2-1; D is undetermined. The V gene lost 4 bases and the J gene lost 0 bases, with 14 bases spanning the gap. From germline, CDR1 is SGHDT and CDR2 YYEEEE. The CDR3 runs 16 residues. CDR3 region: CASSVRRLSSYNEQFF. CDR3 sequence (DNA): TGTGCCAGCAGCGTCCGACGGCTAAGCTCCTACAATGAGCAGTTCTTC.